This passage covers 24 T cell receptor beta chains from one sample sequenced in a study of T cells in Graves' hyperthyroidism and ophthalmopathy. Amplified TCR beta CDR3 regions came from RNA transcripts. First-round RT-PCR with HTBI primers amplified the TCR CDR3 region. TCRdb reprocessed the multiplex PCR reads with MiXCR, giving one entry per CDR3 protein. The sample holds 540,000 or so distinct CDR3 sequences, around 45% seen once. Sequencing was performed on peripheral blood or thyroid tissue (not recorded which). The receptors were gathered from an adult woman with Graves' disease, either hyperthyroidism or ophthalmopathy (not recorded which).

This clonotype was counted ten times or more. The chain links TRBV20-1 to TRBJ1-2, with D uncertain. Germline lookup yields CDR1 DFQATT and CDR2 SNEGSKA (reference sequence). The CDR3 covers 12 residues. Trimming stripped 6 bases from V and 2 bases from J, with 10 bases between. Here the CDR3 reads CSARLKNYGYTF. CDR3 in DNA: TGCAGTGCCCGACTGAAGAACTATGGCTACACCTTC.

The chain uses TRBV9 and TRBJ1-1; D gene uncertain. V lost 7 bases and J 4 bases, leaving 8 bases between the germline ends. CDR1 and CDR2 (germline): SGDLS, YYNGEE. The CDR3 consists of 11 residues. This chain's CDR3 is CASLDGTEAFF. For the CDR3, the DNA is TGTGCCAGCCTCGATGGCACTGAAGCTTTCTTT.

This clonotype was recorded many times. V gene TRBV7-9 combines with J gene TRBJ2-7; D uncertain. Germline values: CDR1 SEHNR, CDR2 FQNEAQ (reference sequence). Trimming stripped 0 bases from V and 2 bases from J, with 11 bases between. CDR3 length: 15 amino acids. For the CDR3, the DNA is TGTGCCAGCAGCTTAGCGGTAGCAAATCCCTACGAGCAGTACTTC. Protein sequence: CASSLAVANPYEQYF.

The sample holds a few counts of this clonotype. The V and J genes are TRBV4-1 and TRBJ1-3, with D hard to call. V dropped 1 base and J dropped 7 bases, with 5 bases sitting between them. Looked up from germline, CDR1 is MGHRA and CDR2 is YSYEKL. The CDR3 contains 12 residues. CDR3 loop: CASSQVGNTIYF. CDR3 nucleotide sequence: TGCGCCAGCAGCCAAGTTGGCAACACCATATATTTT.

This clonotype was seen at least ten times. The V and J genes are TRBV20-1 and TRBJ1-5, with unresolved D. The CDR3 contains 15 residues. Germline CDR1 and CDR2: DFQATT and SNEGSKA (reference sequence). Between the trimmed V and J ends, which lost 7 bases and 0 bases, there was a span of 16 bases. For the CDR3, the DNA is TGCAGTGTGCCCGGGAGGCCGTATAGCAATCAGCCCCAGCATTTT. Translating gives CSVPGRPYSNQPQHF.

V gene TRBV20-1 combines with J gene TRBJ1-4; D perhaps matches TRBD1 (6 bases). The germline V gene has CDR1 DFQATT and CDR2 SNEGSKA (reference sequence). Deletions cut 0 bases from V and 7 bases from J, with 15 bases between. The CDR3 spans 15 residues. This CDR3 reads CSARETDRNTEKLFF. As DNA, the CDR3 is TGCAGTGCTAGAGAAACCGACAGGAACACTGAAAAACTGTTTTTT.

Note on this clonotype: The junction and the germline gene differ at one end; a read error may be behind it. The chain recombines TRBV13 with TRBJ2-7, with 13 positions matching TRBD2. CDR1 and CDR2 (germline): PRHDT, FYEKMQ (reference sequence). This CDR3 is 15 amino acids long. The CDR3 coding sequence is TGCGCCAGCAGAGGGCCGGGACTAGCGGGGTACGAGCAGTACTTC. Translated, it gives CASRGPGLAGYEQYF. The variable domain in full, completed from reference TRBV13 and TRBJ2-7, reads AAGVIQSPRHLIKEKRETATLKCYPIPRHDTVYWYQQGPGQDPQFLISFYEKMQSDKGSIPDRFSAQQFSDYHSELNMSSLELGDSALYFCASRGPGLAGYEQYFGPGTRLTVT.

The chain combines TRBV15 with TRBJ1-2; D not certain. The CDR3 consists of 14 residues. Trimming shortened V by 0 bases and J by 12 bases, and 17 bases separated the two germline ends. Germline V CDR1 and CDR2: LNHNV, YYDKDF (reference sequence). The CDR3 reads CATSRDRSPAGNTF. CDR3 sequence (DNA): TGTGCCACCAGCAGAGATCGAAGTCCAGCAGGAAACACCTTC.

This chain links TRBV7-2 with TRBJ2-1; 12 bases line up with TRBD2. The ends lost 0 bases at V and 5 bases at J; junction bases unmatched: 5. The germline V gene encodes CDR1 SGHTA and CDR2 FQGNSA. This CDR3 spans 17 amino acids. The CDR3 DNA reads TGTGCCAGCAGCTTAGCGCACAGGACTAGCGGGGACAATGAGCAGTTCTTC. Amino acid sequence: CASSLAHRTSGDNEQFF.

This clonotype was found many times. This sequence joins TRBV6-2 or TRBV6-3 and TRBJ1-2; no clear D gene. This CDR3 has 13 residues. The germline V gene encodes CDR1 MNHEY and CDR2 SVGEGT. With 3 bases removed from V and 5 bases from J, the gap between germline ends came to 10 bases. CDR3 coding DNA: TGTGCCAGCAGTTATGCTGAGGAGTATGGCTACACCTTC. Residues: CASSYAEEYGYTF.

This chain links TRBV29-1 with TRBJ1-5; 7 bases agree with TRBD1. The germline V gene encodes CDR1 SQVTM and CDR2 ANQGSEA. The J segment lost 6 bases and the V segment lost 4 bases, leaving 6 bases of the junction unmatched. The CDR3 covers 13 residues. For the CDR3, the DNA is TGCAGCGTTGCGGAGGGGGCTGGTCAGCCCCAGCATTTT. It is translated as CSVAEGAGQPQHF.

This clonotype was counted only a few times. The chain joins TRBV9 to TRBJ2-7; unclear D gene. V was trimmed by 2 bases and J by 2 bases, leaving 8 bases between them. Germline lookup yields CDR1 SGDLS and CDR2 YYNGEE. This CDR3 has 13 residues. The CDR3 sequence is CASSVPPAYEQYF. CDR3 coding DNA: TGTGCCAGCAGCGTGCCCCCAGCCTACGAGCAGTACTTC.

This clonotype has ten or more counts. V gene TRBV15 combines with J gene TRBJ1-2, with TRBD1 matching over 9 bases. The V segment lost 4 bases and the J segment 6 bases; nucleotides outside the gene matches: 9. The CDR3 contains 15 residues. Germline V gene lookup returns CDR1 LNHNV and CDR2 YYDKDF (reference sequence). CDR3 in DNA: TGTGCCACCAGCAAAGACAGGGGGAGGGAGGATGGCTACACCTTC. The encoded protein is CATSKDRGREDGYTF.

Remarks on this clonotype: The junction shows a germline mismatch at one end, possibly a read error. CDR3 protein: CVSSRSSGGRRETQYF. For the CDR3, the DNA is TGTGTCAGCAGTCGGTCCTCGGGCGGGAGGAGGGAGACCCAGTACTTC. The chain has TRBV28 and TRBJ2-5, with TRBD2 matching over 8 bases. This CDR3 has 16 residues. Germline V gene lookup returns CDR1 MDHEN and CDR2 SYDVKM.

The gene calls are TRBV10-3 and TRBJ1-1, with D maybe TRBD1 (6 bases). CDR1 is ENHRY, CDR2 SYGVKD, per germline. This CDR3 has 15 amino acids. The V and J ends lost 2 bases and 4 bases respectively, with 14 bases between them. The CDR3 is CAISEEGGSGTEAFF. The CDR3, as DNA: TGTGCCATCAGTGAGGAGGGGGGCTCGGGCACTGAAGCTTTCTTT.

V gene TRBV15 combines with J gene TRBJ1-2; 9 nucleotides line up with TRBD1. Germline values: CDR1 LNHNV, CDR2 YYDKDF (reference sequence). The CDR3 contains 14 residues. V dropped 3 bases and J dropped 7; count of bases not matched to a gene: 6. In DNA, the CDR3 is TGTGCCACCAGCAGCGAAAGGACAGGGGTTGGCTACACCTTC. Protein: CATSSERTGVGYTF.

This chain connects TRBV10-3 to TRBJ2-7, with 12 bases that match TRBD2. The germline V gene encodes CDR1 ENHRY and CDR2 SYGVKD. J was trimmed by 3 bases and V by 7 bases; bases with no gene match: 10. This CDR3 is 16 amino acids long. The chain's CDR3 is CAIKPQSGLAGYEQYF. The CDR3 coding sequence is TGTGCCATCAAGCCCCAATCGGGACTAGCGGGCTACGAGCAGTACTTC.

A few counts support this clonotype. The chain links TRBV29-1 to TRBJ2-7; 7 bases map to TRBD2. The CDR3 runs 14 residues. CDR1 and CDR2 from the germline V gene are SQVTM and ANQGSEA. The V and J ends lost 1 base and 0 bases, in that order; junction bases with no gene match: 3. The CDR3 region has the DNA TGCAGCGTTGAAGGCGGGAGCCTCTCCTACGAGCAGTACTTC. It encodes CSVEGGSLSYEQYF.

This clonotype was counted at least ten times. The chain recombines TRBV19 with TRBJ1-1; the D gene is possibly TRBD1 (5 bases). This CDR3 contains 12 residues. Germline-derived CDR1 and CDR2 are LNHDA and SQIVND (reference sequence). The V end lost 5 bases, the J end lost 7 bases, and 11 bases lay between the germline ends. The CDR3 DNA is TGTGCCAGTAGTTGGGCGACAGTTGAAGCTTTCTTT. Its translation: CASSWATVEAFF. The full variable domain, with the rest looked up from reference TRBV19 and TRBJ1-1, is DGGITQSPKYLFRKEGQNVTLSCEQNLNHDAMYWYRQDPGQGLRLIYYSQIVNDFQKGDIAEGYSVSREKKESFPLTVTSAQKNPTAFYLCASSWATVEAFFGQGTRLTVV.

This clonotype has more than one count but fewer than ten. V usage is TRBV2 and J usage is TRBJ1-5, with D uncertain. The V end was cut by 6 bases, the J end by 0 bases, with 12 bases between. The CDR3 runs 15 residues. CDR1 SNHLY and CDR2 FYNNEI come from the germline V gene. The CDR3, as DNA: TGTGCCAGCAGCCAAGAGGGCTATAGCAATCAGCCCCAGCATTTT. Residues: CASSQEGYSNQPQHF.

Comment on this clonotype: Given a much more abundant clone one base away, this may be a read error. V and J are TRBV12-3 or TRBV12-4 and TRBJ2-7; 10 positions match TRBD2. V gave up 6 bases and J gave up 9 bases; unmatched junction bases: 8. The CDR3 is 13 residues long. CDR3 sequence: CASRLAGVFGQYF. The DNA for the CDR3 is TGTGCCAGCAGGCTAGCGGGAGTTTTCGGGCAGTACTTC.

The V and J genes are TRBV29-1 and TRBJ2-5; perhaps TRBD2 as D (6 bases). The CDR3 contains 12 residues. Germline V gene data show CDR1 as SQVTM and CDR2 as ANQGSEA. V was clipped by 2 bases and J by 4 bases, with 8 bases between them. The CDR3 loop is CSVEMGGETQYF. The DNA of the CDR3 is TGCAGCGTTGAAATGGGGGGAGAGACCCAGTACTTC.

This clonotype has only a few counts. This chain links TRBV20-1 with TRBJ2-7; D is undetermined. The CDR3 is made up of 14 amino acids. Trimming cost V 1 base and J 9 bases, with 19 bases left between them. Germline CDR1 and CDR2: DFQATT and SNEGSKA (reference sequence). Here the CDR3 DNA reads TGCAGTGCTAGAGTATTGGGTTTAGTCGGAGCGCAGTACTTC. It translates to CSARVLGLVGAQYF.

This clonotype was picked up many times. CDR3: CSARTGTGGGQPQHF. CDR3 nucleotide sequence: TGCAGTGCTAGAACCGGGACAGGGGGAGGTCAGCCCCAGCATTTT. V and J are TRBV20-1 and TRBJ1-5; 11 positions match TRBD1. V trimming: 2 bases; J trimming: 6 bases; junction bases outside the gene matches: 6. Germline V CDR1 and CDR2: DFQATT, SNEGSKA (reference sequence). The length of the CDR3 is 15 residues.